These 13 T cell receptor beta chains originate from one sample sequenced in a study of Graves' ophthalmopathy and Graves' hyperthyroidism. RNA served as the template for amplifying TCR beta CDR3 regions. First-round RT-PCR with HTBI primers preceded a second-round multiplex PCR. TCRdb ran MiXCR on the multiplex PCR reads and lists one entry per CDR3 protein. This table has about 500,000 distinct CDR3 sequences, 13% to 15% appearing once. Source material: blood. All receptors come from a woman aged 25 to 39 with Graves' ophthalmopathy.

This clonotype was counted a few times. This chain connects TRBV13 to TRBJ1-1; TRBD1 is a possible D gene (5 bases). The ends were cut back, 3 bases at V and 7 bases at J, with 18 bases in the middle. The CDR3 contains 15 residues. Germline V gene data show CDR1 as PRHDT and CDR2 as FYEKMQ (reference sequence). CDR3 protein: CASSLREIGGNEAFF. CDR3 sequence (DNA): TGTGCCAGCAGCTTGCGAGAAATTGGGGGTAATGAAGCTTTCTTT.

This clonotype has at least ten counts. This chain links TRBV6-9 with TRBJ2-2, with 15 bases aligning to TRBD2. There are 22 residues in the CDR3. J gave up 5 bases and V 1 base, and 17 bases lay outside the gene matches. In germline, CDR1 is MNHGY, CDR2 SVAAGI. DNA for the CDR3: TGTGCCAGCAGTTATTTGCTCGATTCGGGACTAGCGGGAGGATTTAAAACCGGGGAGCTGTTTTTT. This translates into CASSYLLDSGLAGGFKTGELFF.

The sample holds many counts of this clonotype. The rearrangement uses TRBV10-3 and TRBJ1-2; the D gene is possibly TRBD1 (6 bases). The germline V gene encodes CDR1 ENHRY and CDR2 SYGVKD. The CDR3 totals 12 residues. V was shortened by 4 bases and J by 8 bases, with 11 bases between the two germline ends. For the CDR3, the DNA is TGTGCCATCAGTGGTCCAGGGGAAGGCTACACCTTC. As protein: CAISGPGEGYTF.

About this clonotype: A much larger clone sits a single nucleotide away, making a read error possible. The chain combines TRBV28 with TRBJ2-7, with a weak D call TRBD1 (6 bases). Germline CDR1 is MDHEN and CDR2 is SYDVKM. The length of the CDR3 is 14 residues. The CDR3 bases are TGTGCCTGCAGTTTCGGCAGGGGCATCCACGAGCAGTACTTC. Protein: CACSFGRGIHEQYF.

This clonotype has a count of ten or more. This chain connects TRBV6-4 to TRBJ1-2, with D possibly TRBD1 on 5 matching bases. Trimming removed 6 bases from V and 4 bases from J, with 15 bases in between. CDR1 is MRHNA, CDR2 SNTAGT, per germline. The CDR3 contains 14 residues. CDR3 bases: TGTGCCAGCAGAGTCCCTCAGGGAAGCTATGGCTACACCTTC. This sequence encodes CASRVPQGSYGYTF.

A word on this clonotype: A read error may be the cause here, since a much bigger clone is one base away. The chain uses TRBV24-1 and TRBJ1-1; D perhaps matches TRBD1 (6 bases). The CDR3 spans 14 residues. Germline assignment: CDR1 KGHDR and CDR2 SFDVKD. The CDR3 reads CATSDSGDRAEACF. In nucleotides, the CDR3 is TGTGCCACCAGTGACTCAGGGGATCGGGCTGAAGCTTGCTTT.

This clonotype was found many times. The chain joins TRBV20-1 to TRBJ1-1, with TRBD1 matching over 7 bases. V shed 6 bases and J 2 bases; nucleotides not matched to a gene: 6. Germline-derived CDR1 and CDR2 are DFQATT and SNEGSKA (reference sequence). This CDR3 has 13 residues. In DNA, the CDR3 is TGCAGTGCATTAGGGACAGTCAACACTGAAGCTTTCTTT. It translates to CSALGTVNTEAFF.

This clonotype has at least ten counts. The CDR3 here is CAWSNGNKETQYF. The CDR3 region has the DNA TGTGCCTGGAGTAACGGGAATAAAGAGACCCAGTACTTC. The chain recombines TRBV30 with TRBJ2-5; possibly TRBD2 for D (5 bases). V was shortened by 2 bases and J by 3 bases, with 10 bases between the two germline ends. The CDR3 is made up of 13 amino acids. The germline V gene has CDR1 GTSNPN and CDR2 SVGIG (reference sequence).

This clonotype appeared many times. V usage is TRBV12-3 or TRBV12-4 and J usage is TRBJ2-2, with D hard to call. The CDR3 covers 14 residues. Trimming stripped 3 bases from V and 1 base from J, with 6 bases between. The CDR3 sequence is CASSFAGNTGELFF. The CDR3 region has the DNA TGTGCCAGCAGTTTCGCAGGGAACACCGGGGAGCTGTTTTTT.

This clonotype was counted at least ten times. The J gene is TRBJ2-7, the V gene TRBV20-1; D may be TRBD1 (6 bases). This CDR3 is built from 13 residues. The germline V and J ends were trimmed by 5 bases and 0 bases, with 11 bases remaining between them. The germline V gene has CDR1 DFQATT and CDR2 SNEGSKA (reference sequence). The CDR3 DNA follows: TGCAGTGCTGCCGGGACATTCTCCTACGAGCAGTACTTC. Its translation is CSAAGTFSYEQYF.

The chain combines TRBV20-1 with TRBJ2-7; tentatively, D is TRBD1 (7 bases). This CDR3 comprises 12 residues. The V and J ends lost 0 bases and 7 bases respectively, with 10 bases between them. CDR1 is DFQATT and CDR2 is SNEGSKA in the germline V gene (reference sequence). The CDR3 DNA sequence: TGCAGTGCTAGAGATCAGGGGGGAGAGCAGTACTTC. Protein: CSARDQGGEQYF.

This rearrangement joins TRBV7-8 to TRBJ2-1; 10 nucleotides match TRBD2. The CDR3 has 14 residues. With 3 bases clipped from V and 5 bases from J, the junction kept 1 base outside the gene matches. Germline V gene data show CDR1 as SGHVS and CDR2 as FQNEAQ. The CDR3 nucleotides read TGTGCCAGCAGCTTTAGCGGGGGGAACAATGAGCAGTTCTTC. Its translation is CASSFSGGNNEQFF. Full variable domain (outside the CDR3, taken from reference TRBV7-8 and TRBJ2-1): GAGVSQSPRYKVAKRGQDVALRCDPISGHVSLFWYQQALGQGPEFLTYFQNEAQLDKSGLPSDRFFAERPEGSVSTLKIQRTQQEDSAVYLCASSFSGGNNEQFFGPGTRLTVL.

Many counts were recorded for this clonotype. The gene calls are TRBV10-1 and TRBJ1-5, with 12 bases lining up with TRBD1. Germline lookup yields CDR1 WNHNN and CDR2 SYGVQD (reference sequence). This CDR3 is built from 17 residues. V shed 1 base and J 1 base; nucleotides not matched to a gene: 2. CDR3 sequence: CASSELGQGASNQPQHF. In DNA form, the CDR3 reads TGCGCCAGCAGTGAGTTGGGACAGGGGGCGAGCAATCAGCCCCAGCATTTT.